One sample yielded the 5 T cell receptor beta chains listed below, sequenced in a study of blood T cells in healthy people across ages. A second about 7 to 12 cycle PCR used barcoded and J-beta primers. Via MiXCR, TCRdb re-called the 5' RACE reads, giving one row per CDR3 protein. The profile shows about 1.8 million distinct CDR3 sequences, 40% to 55% of them singletons. The sample comprised blood. These receptors all come from a woman aged 40 to 50 in good health.

The chain carries TRBV7-2 and TRBJ1-6; D not resolved. Trimming removed 1 base from V and 7 bases from J, with 8 bases in between. The CDR3 is 14 amino acids. Germline V CDR1 and CDR2: SGHTA, FQGNSA. CDR3 nucleotide sequence: TGTGCCAGCAGCTTAGTGGCTGGCAATTCACCCCTCCACTTT. Residues: CASSLVAGNSPLHF.

The chain uses TRBV20-1 and TRBJ1-1, with TRBD1 matching over 7 bases. J was trimmed by 1 base and V by 6 bases; bases with no gene match: 14. This CDR3 has 16 residues. Per germline, CDR1 DFQATT and CDR2 SNEGSKA (reference sequence). CDR3: CSAQGGRTGWNTEAFF. CDR3 coding DNA: TGCAGTGCGCAAGGGGGGAGGACAGGCTGGAACACTGAAGCTTTCTTT.

V is TRBV6-2 or TRBV6-3 and J is TRBJ2-5; 9 bases are shared with TRBD2. Germline loops: CDR1 MNHEY, CDR2 SVGEGT. Losses at the gene ends were 5 bases for V and 2 bases for J; bases not matched to a gene: 9. The CDR3 totals 16 residues. CDR3 amino acids: CASSAQSGGPQETQYF. The CDR3 nucleotides read TGTGCCAGCAGTGCTCAGAGCGGGGGGCCTCAAGAGACCCAGTACTTC.

This clonotype has more than one count but fewer than ten. The J gene is TRBJ2-7, the V gene TRBV12-3 or TRBV12-4; D is ambiguous. The length of the CDR3 is 14 residues. V was cut by 5 bases and J by 4 bases, with 15 bases left in between. DNA for the CDR3: TGTGCCAGCAGTGTCCATCCCGACGGGTACGAGCAGTACTTC. Its translation is CASSVHPDGYEQYF.

This chain connects TRBV28 to TRBJ2-3; perhaps TRBD1 as D (6 bases). CDR1 and CDR2 from the germline V gene are MDHEN and SYDVKM. V dropped 3 bases and J dropped 2 bases, with 15 bases sitting between them. There are 16 residues in the CDR3. The CDR3 bases are TGTGCCAGCAGTTTGGGTATGCAGGGGATCACAGATACGCAGTATTTT. This codes for CASSLGMQGITDTQYF.